The 17 T cell receptor beta chains given below trace back to one sample, sequenced in a study of regulatory T cells in long-lasting Graves disease. Relying on iRepertoire HTBI primers and Arm-PCR of CDR3 regions, the team built TCR beta libraries. One entry per CDR3 protein, called by TCRdb with MiXCR from the multiplex PCR reads. The table lists some 370,000 distinct CDR3 sequences, 23% of them singletons. Time point here: persistent/refractory GD, antithyroid drugs over 5 years with positive TRAb. Extracted PBMC RNA gave rise to the TCR library. The sequencing used peripheral blood mononuclear cells (PBMCs), collected when the disease was refractory, from a patient treated with antithyroid drugs. The origin of the receptors is a woman between 40 and 50 years old with Graves disease.

To note about this clonotype: A much bigger clone sits one base away, suggesting this may be a read error. CDR3 coding DNA: TGTGCCAGCAGCTTAGGGACTAGCGGAGAGACCCAGTACTTC. Its protein product is CASSLGTSGETQYF. The chain couples TRBV11-2 to TRBJ2-5, with TRBD2 identical over 10 bases. Per germline, CDR1 SGHAT and CDR2 FQNNGV. The length of the CDR3 is 14 residues. J lost 4 bases, V lost 1 base, and 0 bases had no gene match.

This clonotype was seen only a few times. One end of the junction varies from germline; a read error may be responsible. The chain recombines TRBV7-7 with TRBJ2-2; D is unresolved. Germline V gives CDR1 SSHAT, CDR2 FNYEAQ (reference sequence). The CDR3 runs 12 residues. CDR3 region: CASSPLPGELFF. In nucleotides, the CDR3 is TGTGCTAGCAGCCCGTTACCCGGGGAGCTGTTTTTT. The full variable domain, its missing parts supplied by reference TRBV7-7 and TRBJ2-2, is GAGVSQSPRYKVTKRGQDVTLRCDPISSHATLYWYQQALGQGPEFLTYFNYEAQPDKSGLPSDRFSAERPEGSISTLTIQRTEQRDSAMYRCASSPLPGELFFGEGSRLTVL.

This clonotype was detected ten times or more. The genes are TRBV12-3 or TRBV12-4 and TRBJ1-2; no reliable D call. CDR3 length: 15 amino acids. V lost 6 bases to trimming and J lost 4 bases, with 18 bases between them. The CDR3 nucleotides are TGTGCCAGCAGCCTGGCCGACTTAGCCCCCTATGGCTACACCTTC. Translating it yields CASSLADLAPYGYTF.

This clonotype is a singleton in its sample. The V and J genes are TRBV18 and TRBJ1-2; 8 nucleotides line up with TRBD1. The CDR3 is 13 residues long. V lost 4 bases and J lost 5; bases outside the gene matches: 3. Germline CDR1 reads KGHSH; CDR2 reads LQKENI. The CDR3 nucleotides read TGTGCCAGCTCACAGGACAGGGAGTATGGCTACACCTTC. The encoded protein is CASSQDREYGYTF. The full variable domain, rest sourced from reference TRBV18 and TRBJ1-2, is NAGVMQNPRHLVRRRGQEARLRCSPMKGHSHVYWYRQLPEEGLKFMVYLQKENIIDESGMPKERFSAEFPKEGPSILRIQQVVRGDSAAYFCASSQDREYGYTFGSGTRLTVV.

The CDR3 DNA is TGTGCCGCTAGGGACCACGGTGGCAATGAGCAGTTCTTC. Its translation: CAARDHGGNEQFF. V gene TRBV2 combines with J gene TRBJ2-1; perhaps D is TRBD1 or TRBD2 (5 bases each). The V end lost 11 bases, the J end lost 6 bases, and 17 bases lay between the germline ends. This CDR3 contains 13 residues. Germline CDR1 reads SNHLY; CDR2 reads FYNNEI.

There are many counts of this clonotype. The rearrangement uses TRBV7-9 and TRBJ2-5; 7 bases agree with TRBD2. The V segment lost 1 base and the J segment 1 base; nucleotides outside the gene matches: 12. CDR1 and CDR2 from the germline V gene are SEHNR and FQNEAQ (reference sequence). This CDR3 comprises 18 residues. The CDR3 here is CASSLVPWSGDLQETQYF. The CDR3 nucleotides are TGTGCCAGCAGCTTAGTGCCATGGAGCGGGGACCTCCAAGAGACCCAGTACTTC.

The sample holds many counts of this clonotype. This rearrangement joins TRBV11-2 to TRBJ2-2; perhaps TRBD2 as D (6 bases). Germline CDR1 is SGHAT and CDR2 is FQNNGV. Trimming pared 1 base from V and 4 bases from J, leaving 10 bases between. The CDR3 sequence is 15 residues long. The CDR3 bases are TGTGCCAGCAGCTTAGTGTTGGGGGGCACCGGGGAGCTGTTTTTT. Translation gives CASSLVLGGTGELFF.

The chain links TRBV4-1 to TRBJ2-5, with TRBD1 as a possible D gene (5 bases). Trimming pared 2 bases from V and 1 base from J, leaving 11 bases between. From germline, CDR1 is MGHRA and CDR2 YSYEKL. CDR3 length: 15 residues. The CDR3 region is CASSQLGLVQETQYF. Written as DNA, the CDR3 is TGCGCCAGCAGCCAATTGGGGCTAGTCCAAGAGACCCAGTACTTC.

The rearrangement links TRBV4-1 to TRBJ1-5, with D perhaps matching TRBD1 (5 bases). In germline, CDR1 is MGHRA, CDR2 YSYEKL. Trimming took 4 bases from V and 4 from J, leaving 14 bases between them. This CDR3 region has 15 residues. CDR3 sequence (DNA): TGCGCCAGCAGCCGGGACGGGACGAATAATCAGCCCCAGCATTTT. The encoded protein is CASSRDGTNNQPQHF.

This clonotype has just a few counts. The chain has TRBV3-1 and TRBJ1-1; D is unclear. CDR3 length: 15 residues. Trimming removed 4 bases from V and 0 bases from J, with 12 bases in between. Germline assignment: CDR1 LGHDT and CDR2 YNNKEL (reference sequence). The CDR3 region is CASSRPGDLNTEAFF. The CDR3 DNA reads TGTGCCAGCAGCCGACCCGGAGATTTGAACACTGAAGCTTTCTTT.

The gene calls are TRBV20-1 and TRBJ2-1; TRBD1 matches 7 bases. V dropped 3 bases and J dropped 2; count of bases not matched to a gene: 4. The germline V gene encodes CDR1 DFQATT and CDR2 SNEGSKA (reference sequence). The CDR3 is made up of 14 amino acids. The CDR3 nucleotides read TGCAGTGCTAGGGAGGACAGGACCTACAATGAGCAGTTCTTC. Translating gives CSAREDRTYNEQFF.

This clonotype was detected ten times or more. The chain uses TRBV10-1 and TRBJ2-7, with no clear D. Between the trimmed V and J ends, which lost 4 bases and 5 bases, there was a span of 21 bases. CDR1 is WNHNN, CDR2 SYGVQD, per germline (reference sequence). The CDR3 covers 16 residues. The DNA for the CDR3 is TGCGCCAGCAGTGGGTCCCCCGAAGGACCCGGCGACGAGCAGTACTTC. This translates into CASSGSPEGPGDEQYF.

This rearrangement joins TRBV20-1 to TRBJ1-3; D is perhaps TRBD1 (5 bases). The CDR3 sequence is 13 residues long. Germline V gene data show CDR1 as DFQATT and CDR2 as SNEGSKA (reference sequence). V was pared by 6 bases and J by 5 bases, with 14 bases between. The chain's CDR3 is CSAPAGGRNTIYF. Written as DNA, the CDR3 is TGCAGTGCCCCGGCGGGGGGACGAAACACCATATATTTT.

This clonotype was observed a few times. V gene TRBV14 combines with J gene TRBJ2-7; the D is unclear. V lost 0 bases and J lost 0, with 9 bases in between. The CDR3 is 15 residues long. In germline, CDR1 is SGHDN, CDR2 FVKESK. The CDR3 is CASSQDFYSSYEQYF. In nucleotides, the CDR3 is TGTGCCAGCAGCCAAGATTTCTACAGCTCCTACGAGCAGTACTTC.

Worth noting for this clonotype: This may come from a read error, since a much larger clone is one base off. The rearrangement uses TRBV28 and TRBJ1-1; D is unresolved. Germline CDR1 reads MDHEN; CDR2 reads SYDVKM. The CDR3 sequence is 13 residues long. Written as DNA, the CDR3 is TGTGCCGGCAGTTCCTTTGCGACCACTGAAGCTTTCTTT. As protein: CAGSSFATTEAFF.

This clonotype appeared a few times. The CDR3 reads CASSLEQGLYGYTF. CDR3 in DNA: TGTGCCAGCAGCTTGGAACAGGGACTCTATGGCTACACCTTC. The chain recombines TRBV5-5 with TRBJ1-2; D may be TRBD1 (6 bases). CDR3 length: 14 residues. Trimming shortened V by 0 bases and J by 4 bases, and 10 bases separated the two germline ends. In germline, CDR1 is SGHKS, CDR2 YYEKEE (reference sequence). Full variable domain (rest looked up from reference TRBV5-5 and TRBJ1-2): DAGVTQSPTHLIKTRGQQVTLRCSPISGHKSVSWYQQVLGQGPQFIFQYYEKEERGRGNFPDRFSARQFPNYSSELNVNALLLGDSALYLCASSLEQGLYGYTFGSGTRLTVV.

The J gene is TRBJ2-7, the V gene TRBV10-3, with 10 nucleotides matching TRBD1. Germline V gene sequence: CDR1 ENHRY, CDR2 SYGVKD. CDR3 length: 13 amino acids. With 8 bases clipped from V and 3 bases from J, the junction kept 4 bases outside the gene matches. For the CDR3, the DNA is TGTGCCATCGGACAGGGGGAAGGCTACGAGCAGTACTTC. This gives the protein CAIGQGEGYEQYF.